These 32 T cell receptor beta chains came from one sample sequenced in a study of long-term antiretroviral therapy in people with HIV. Survey-level immunoSEQ v3.0 assays were run. TCRdb's copy holds only in-frame clones and misses some; the assay was immunoSEQ multiplex PCR. The data contain about 16,000 clones, about 85% of them singletons. The starting material was unsorted PBMCs, obtained 0.5 years after starting antiretroviral therapy. Receptor source: a woman aged 40 to 50 with HIV.

The rearrangement links TRBV28 to TRBJ2-1; tentative D call: TRBD1 (8 bases). In germline, CDR1 is MDHEN, CDR2 SYDVKM. V lost 5 bases, J lost 4 bases, and 18 bases lay in between. The CDR3 loop spans 16 amino acids. CDR3 sequence (DNA): TGTGCCAGCAGTATGACAGACAGGGGACTATACAATGAGCAGTTCTTC. Translating it yields CASSMTDRGLYNEQFF.

The CDR3 reads CASSYVGGNTEAFF. CDR3 nucleotide sequence: TGTGCCAGCAGTTACGTGGGGGGGAACACTGAAGCTTTCTTT. The chain uses TRBV6-5 and TRBJ1-1; the D gene is possibly TRBD1 (5 bases). V gave up 2 bases and J gave up 1 base, with 8 bases separating them. This CDR3 is 14 amino acids long. Germline V gene sequence: CDR1 MNHEY, CDR2 SVGAGI.

This chain links TRBV29-1 with TRBJ1-4; D remains unclear. Trimming shortened V by 6 bases and J by 6 bases, and 11 bases separated the two germline ends. Germline V gene sequence: CDR1 SQVTM, CDR2 ANQGSEA. The CDR3 consists of 12 residues. CDR3 nucleotide sequence: TGCAGCGTGAGGGCCGGCTATGAAAAACTGTTTTTT. Its translation is CSVRAGYEKLFF.

This chain links TRBV4-2 with TRBJ1-1, with 7 bases lining up with TRBD1. This CDR3 region has 15 residues. Trimming cost V 4 bases and J 0 bases; bases outside gene matches: 5. From germline, CDR1 is LGHNA and CDR2 YNFKEQ. In DNA, the CDR3 is TGTGCCAGCAGCCCCTACACAGGGGTGAACACTGAAGCTTTCTTT. Its protein is CASSPYTGVNTEAFF.

This chain links TRBV6-6 with TRBJ1-4; D not resolved. CDR3 length: 15 residues. Trimming left V 0 bases short and J 1 base short, with 6 bases between. Germline-derived CDR1 and CDR2 are MNHNY and SVGAGI (reference sequence). For the CDR3, the DNA is TGTGCCAGCAGTTACTCTAGGGTAACTAATGAAAAACTGTTTTTT. Its translation: CASSYSRVTNEKLFF.

This clone showed up just once. The CDR3 loop is CASSRQGDTEAFF. As DNA, the CDR3 is TGTGCCAGCAGTCGCCAGGGTGACACTGAAGCTTTCTTT. The chain combines TRBV6-5 with TRBJ1-1; a possible D gene is TRBD1 (5 bases). V was trimmed by 5 bases and J by 3 bases, leaving 10 bases between them. CDR3 size: 13 residues. The V gene's germline CDR1 is MNHEY and CDR2 SVGAGI.

The chain employs TRBV7-8 and TRBJ2-1; no firm D call. The CDR3 is made up of 12 amino acids. Germline V gene lookup returns CDR1 SGHVS and CDR2 FQNEAQ. The V end lost 5 bases, the J end lost 3 bases, and 5 bases lay between the germline ends. CDR3 region: CASSPHYNEQFF. The DNA for the CDR3 is TGTGCCAGCAGCCCCCACTACAATGAGCAGTTCTTC.

The chain joins TRBV2 to TRBJ2-1; a possible D gene is TRBD2 (6 bases). CDR3 length: 18 residues. V lost 6 bases and J lost 11, with 32 bases in between. CDR1 and CDR2 from the germline V gene are SNHLY and FYNNEI. CDR3 DNA sequence: TGTGCCAGCAGCGAGCTGGCAACCGCGGGACTCCGCCGCATCAAGCAGTTCTTC. It translates to CASSELATAGLRRIKQFF.

The chain is built from TRBV6-1 and TRBJ2-1; D not resolved. Looked up from germline, CDR1 is MNHNS and CDR2 is SASEGT. The CDR3 is made up of 14 amino acids. Trimming removed 1 base from V and 8 bases from J, with 12 bases in between. The CDR3 region has the DNA TGTGCCAGCAGTGAAGTGGGCGGAGTGGATGAGCAGTTCTTC. This gives the protein CASSEVGGVDEQFF.

The chain has TRBV9 and TRBJ1-4, with 7 bases lining up with TRBD1. The CDR3 is 14 residues long. Germline V lookup: CDR1 SGDLS, CDR2 YYNGEE. The J segment lost 2 bases and the V segment lost 2 bases, leaving 0 bases of the junction unmatched. The CDR3 DNA follows: TGTGCCAGCAGCGTGGACAGGACTAATGAAAAACTGTTTTTT. It yields the protein CASSVDRTNEKLFF.

The V call is TRBV19, the J call TRBJ2-2, with TRBD1 matching over 7 bases. The CDR3 covers 14 residues. Per the germline V gene, CDR1 is LNHDA and CDR2 is SQIVND (reference sequence). After removal of 8 bases from V and 1 base from J, the junction contained 4 bases not matched to a gene. The CDR3 here is CASGGQENTGELFF. The CDR3 DNA reads TGTGCCAGTGGCGGACAGGAGAACACCGGGGAGCTGTTTTTT.

This chain joins TRBV6-5 and TRBJ1-5; no definite D call. In germline, CDR1 is MNHEY, CDR2 SVGAGI. CDR3 length: 13 residues. V was cut by 5 bases and J by 4 bases, with 9 bases left in between. CDR3 amino acids: CASSGQPNQPQHF. The CDR3, as DNA: TGTGCCAGCAGTGGGCAGCCAAATCAGCCCCAGCATTTT.

The chain carries TRBV5-4 and TRBJ2-2, with 9 nucleotides matching TRBD1. J gave up 6 bases and V 4 bases, and 7 bases lay outside the gene matches. There are 15 residues in the CDR3. From germline, CDR1 is SGHNT and CDR2 YYREEE (reference sequence). The DNA of the CDR3 is TGTGCCAGCAGCCCCGGGACAGGGTCAGCCGGGGAGCTGTTTTTT. This codes for CASSPGTGSAGELFF.

The chain links TRBV19 to TRBJ2-7, with 8 bases identical to TRBD1. Germline-derived CDR1 and CDR2 are LNHDA and SQIVND (reference sequence). The CDR3 loop spans 16 amino acids. Unmatched junction bases numbered 8, after V lost 4 bases and J lost 0 bases. In DNA, the CDR3 is TGTGCCAGTAGTACCGCAGGGGGCCTTCACTCCTACGAGCAGTACTTC. The encoded protein is CASSTAGGLHSYEQYF. Filled out from reference TRBV19 and TRBJ2-7, the complete variable domain reads DGGITQSPKYLFRKEGQNVTLSCEQNLNHDAMYWYRQDPGQGLRLIYYSQIVNDFQKGDIAEGYSVSREKKESFPLTVTSAQKNPTAFYLCASSTAGGLHSYEQYFGPGTRLTVT.

This clone was counted between two and nine times. This rearrangement joins TRBV11-3 to TRBJ1-1, with a possible D match to TRBD1 (5 bases). V dropped 6 bases and J dropped 1 base, with 9 bases sitting between them. The CDR3 is 13 residues long. CDR1 is SGHNT and CDR2 is YENEEA in the germline V gene. In nucleotides, the CDR3 is TGTGCCAGCAGTGAAGGGGAGAACACTGAAGCTTTCTTT. As protein: CASSEGENTEAFF.

This clone was found once. The genes are TRBV15 and TRBJ1-5; no clear D. This CDR3 region has 13 residues. Trimming stripped 2 bases from V and 7 bases from J, with 9 bases between. The germline gives CDR1 LNHNV, CDR2 YYDKDF (reference sequence). CDR3 sequence (DNA): TGTGCCACCAGCAGAAAGGCAGGACAGCCCCAGCATTTT. Its translation: CATSRKAGQPQHF.

In DNA form, the CDR3 reads TGCGCCAGCAGCTCTACGGGCCAGGTCGGATACGAGCAGTACTTC. This gives the protein CASSSTGQVGYEQYF. The V call is TRBV5-1, the J call TRBJ2-7, with D uncertain. This CDR3 contains 15 residues. Per germline, CDR1 SGHRS and CDR2 YFSETQ. The V end was cut by 3 bases, the J end by 4 bases, with 17 bases between.

The chain is built from TRBV14 and TRBJ2-3, with a weak D call TRBD2 (5 bases). In germline, CDR1 is SGHDN, CDR2 FVKESK. This CDR3 has 14 residues. With 0 bases removed from V and 10 bases from J, the gap between germline ends came to 14 bases. The CDR3 reads CASSQDGRAPAQYF. CDR3 bases: TGTGCCAGCAGCCAAGATGGGAGAGCCCCGGCGCAGTATTTT.

This chain uses TRBV28 with TRBJ2-5, with D hard to call. This CDR3 comprises 12 residues. V was cut by 7 bases and J by 0 bases, with 6 bases left in between. CDR1 is MDHEN and CDR2 is SYDVKM in the germline V gene. CDR3 loop: CASTRYQETQYF. The CDR3 DNA reads as TGTGCCAGCACCAGGTACCAAGAGACCCAGTACTTC.

The V gene is TRBV7-9, the J gene TRBJ1-2; D gene unclear. The CDR3 has 13 residues. From germline, CDR1 is SEHNR and CDR2 FQNEAQ (reference sequence). Between the trimmed V and J ends, which lost 1 base and 4 bases, there was a span of 7 bases. The CDR3 DNA sequence: TGTGCCAGCAGCTTAGATCTTGGCTATGGCTACACCTTC. Translating gives CASSLDLGYGYTF.

The chain uses TRBV30 and TRBJ1-1; no clear D gene. The CDR3 covers 13 residues. The V end lost 8 bases, the J end lost 1 base, and 14 bases lay between the germline ends. Germline V gives CDR1 GTSNPN, CDR2 SVGIG (reference sequence). The CDR3, as DNA: TGTGCCCTTAGCCCTTACAGGAACACTGAAGCTTTCTTT. Residues: CALSPYRNTEAFF. The whole variable domain, filled in from reference TRBV30 and TRBJ1-1, reads SQTIHQWPATLVQPVGSPLSLECTVEGTSNPNLYWYRQAAGRGLQLLFYSVGIGQISSEVPQNLSASRPQDRQFILSSKKLLLSDSGFYLCALSPYRNTEAFFGQGTRLTVV.

The chain carries TRBV27 and TRBJ2-1; D may be TRBD2 (5 bases). Germline loops: CDR1 MNHEY, CDR2 SMNVEV (reference sequence). The length of the CDR3 is 16 residues. The V gene lost 5 bases and the J gene lost 8 bases, with 22 bases spanning the gap. The CDR3 sequence: CASSLLRRAPYDEQFF. The CDR3 bases are TGTGCCAGCAGTCTCCTTAGGCGGGCTCCTTACGATGAGCAGTTCTTC.

The rearrangement links TRBV27 to TRBJ1-2; possible D gene TRBD1, 6 bases. In germline, CDR1 is MNHEY, CDR2 SMNVEV (reference sequence). CDR3 length equals 16 residues. Trimming took off 2 bases at V and 6 bases at J, with 19 bases between the two ends. In DNA, the CDR3 is TGTGCCAGCAGTTTAAGGGTTTCGTACAGGGCGGATGGCTACACCTTC. Amino acid sequence: CASSLRVSYRADGYTF.

The V call is TRBV28, the J call TRBJ2-5; tentative D call: TRBD2 (5 bases). Trimming removed 5 bases at V and 3 bases at J, with 13 bases between. Germline V gene lookup returns CDR1 MDHEN and CDR2 SYDVKM. This CDR3 is built from 14 residues. The CDR3 DNA is TGTGCCAGCAGTCAAGCGGATCAAAAAGAGACCCAGTACTTC. It encodes CASSQADQKETQYF.

The chain joins TRBV7-9 to TRBJ2-6, with D maybe TRBD2 (6 bases). CDR1 SEHNR and CDR2 FQNEAQ come from the germline V gene (reference sequence). The CDR3 has 16 residues. Trimming pared 3 bases from V and 3 bases from J, leaving 12 bases between. The CDR3 DNA is TGTGCCAGCAGCTTGGAGGGGAGTGGTGGGGCCAACGTCCTGACTTTC. Translating gives CASSLEGSGGANVLTF.

The chain recombines TRBV6-5 with TRBJ2-5, with TRBD1 matching over 11 bases. The CDR3 extends over 15 amino acids. Germline assignment: CDR1 MNHEY and CDR2 SVGAGI. The trim removed 5 bases at V and 5 bases at J, leaving 7 bases unmatched. CDR3 DNA sequence: TGTGCCAGCAGTAGGTTGGACAGGGGGCGGGAGACCCAGTACTTC. Translation: CASSRLDRGRETQYF.

The chain recombines TRBV7-2 with TRBJ2-1; no reliable D call. CDR3 length equals 13 residues. The germline V and J ends were trimmed by 1 base and 8 bases, with 9 bases remaining between them. Germline loops: CDR1 SGHTA, CDR2 FQGNSA. In DNA form, the CDR3 reads TGTGCCAGCAGCTTAGATTTGTTGGATGAGCAGTTCTTC. Protein product: CASSLDLLDEQFF.

The chain carries TRBV29-1 and TRBJ2-1, with D tentatively TRBD2 (5 bases). The CDR3 consists of 14 residues. CDR1 is SQVTM, CDR2 ANQGSEA, per germline. The V end lost 7 bases, the J end lost 0 bases, and 13 bases lay between the germline ends. The CDR3 here is CSAKGASSYNEQFF. The CDR3 DNA follows: TGCAGCGCAAAGGGAGCGAGCTCCTACAATGAGCAGTTCTTC.

The V call is TRBV7-8, the J call TRBJ2-3; 13 positions agree with TRBD2. The CDR3 totals 18 residues. Germline V gene data show CDR1 as SGHVS and CDR2 as FQNEAQ. V lost 4 bases and J lost 7; bases outside the gene matches: 14. For the CDR3, the DNA is TGTGCCAGCAGCTCCGTCGACTGGGGACTAGCGGGATCATATACGCAGTATTTT. Its protein product is CASSSVDWGLAGSYTQYF.

This clone was observed a handful of times. The chain links TRBV5-4 to TRBJ2-7, with 7 positions matching TRBD2. The V gene end was trimmed by 4 bases and the J gene end by 0 bases; junction bases not matched to a gene: 4. The germline V gene has CDR1 SGHNT and CDR2 YYREEE (reference sequence). The CDR3 length is 14 residues. The CDR3 sequence is CASSRREDSYEQYF. In DNA, the CDR3 is TGTGCCAGCAGCCGTCGGGAGGACTCCTACGAGCAGTACTTC.

The V call is TRBV27, the J call TRBJ2-7; D may correspond to TRBD1 or TRBD2 (5 bases each). CDR3 length equals 13 residues. V dropped 6 bases and J dropped 3 bases, with 12 bases sitting between them. Germline values: CDR1 MNHEY, CDR2 SMNVEV (reference sequence). In nucleotides, the CDR3 is TGTGCCAGCAGCCCAGGGACGATCTACGAGCAGTACTTC. Translation: CASSPGTIYEQYF.

This clone occurred once. The chain links TRBV19 to TRBJ2-5, with 10 nucleotides matching TRBD2. This CDR3 has 15 residues. Germline V CDR1 and CDR2: LNHDA, SQIVND (reference sequence). Trimming at V came to 4 bases and at J to 5 bases, leaving 7 bases not matched to a gene. CDR3 in DNA: TGTGCCAGTAGTACTAGCGGGAGTAAGGAGGAGACCCAGTACTTC. Residues: CASSTSGSKEETQYF.